The 29 T cell receptor beta chains presented below share a single source sample, sequenced in a study of OX40 agonist ivuxolimab in advanced cancers. Only in-frame clones appear in the TCRdb table, and some are missing; sequencing was by immunoSEQ multiplex PCR. The sample records tens of thousands of clones, around 90% being singletons. Specimen: CD4+ or CD8+ T cells sorted from blood, collected in a trial of the OX40 agonist ivuxolimab. Every receptor here comes from an adult with an advanced solid tumor such as melanoma, head and neck, liver or kidney cancer.

The count of this clone is one. This chain uses TRBV6-5 with TRBJ1-1, with D perhaps TRBD1 (6 bases). This CDR3 comprises 16 residues. Germline V lookup: CDR1 MNHEY, CDR2 SVGAGI. V dropped 0 bases and J dropped 5 bases, with 16 bases sitting between them. The CDR3, as DNA: TGTGCCAGCAGTTACTCCGTGGGGGGGCTGGGGACTGAAGCTTTCTTT. Translation gives CASSYSVGGLGTEAFF.

V and J are TRBV12-5 and TRBJ2-7; D possibly corresponds to TRBD1 (6 bases). There are 12 residues in the CDR3. CDR1 LGHNT and CDR2 FRNRAP come from the germline V gene. V was shortened by 7 bases and J by 3 bases, with 10 bases between the two germline ends. CDR3 in amino acids: CASVQQGYEQYF. CDR3 bases: TGTGCTAGTGTTCAACAGGGCTACGAGCAGTACTTC.

This chain links TRBV25-1 with TRBJ2-1, with TRBD2 matching 7 bases. With V trimmed by 1 base and J by 0 bases, 3 bases remained unmatched. Germline V gives CDR1 MGHDK, CDR2 SYGVNS. This CDR3 is 16 amino acids long. Here the CDR3 DNA reads TGTGCCAGCAGTGAATTGGGCGGGAGCTCCTACAATGAGCAGTTCTTC. This encodes CASSELGGSSYNEQFF.

J is TRBJ2-1 and V is TRBV7-9, with 7 bases identical to TRBD2. This CDR3 region has 15 residues. V lost 5 bases and J lost 3; bases outside the gene matches: 7. The germline V gene has CDR1 SEHNR and CDR2 FQNEAQ (reference sequence). This CDR3 reads CASSDLAALYNEQFF. CDR3 bases: TGTGCCAGCAGCGATCTAGCGGCCCTCTACAATGAGCAGTTCTTC.

The V and J genes are TRBV7-9 and TRBJ2-5; 7 bases agree with TRBD2. The CDR3 is 14 residues long. The V gene's germline CDR1 is SEHNR and CDR2 FQNEAQ (reference sequence). With 4 bases clipped from V and 1 base from J, the junction kept 3 bases outside the gene matches. The CDR3 sequence: CASSSAGFQETQYF. Here the CDR3 DNA reads TGTGCCAGCAGCTCAGCGGGATTCCAAGAGACCCAGTACTTC.

V usage is TRBV7-3 and J usage is TRBJ2-5; possible D gene TRBD2, 6 bases. Germline V gene data show CDR1 as SGHTA and CDR2 as FQGTGA. The V and J ends lost 5 bases and 5 bases respectively, with 9 bases between them. The CDR3 loop spans 12 amino acids. The CDR3 here is CASSPRGETQYF. In DNA, the CDR3 is TGTGCCAGCAGCCCCCGGGGGGAGACCCAGTACTTC.

This clone has a single count. V gene TRBV27 combines with J gene TRBJ1-4; TRBD1 matches 8 bases. CDR1 is MNHEY, CDR2 SMNVEV, per germline (reference sequence). The CDR3 loop spans 16 amino acids. After removal of 4 bases from V and 2 bases from J, the junction contained 6 bases not matched to a gene. This chain's CDR3 is CASSSTGGRTNEKLFF. The CDR3 DNA reads TGTGCCAGCAGTTCTACAGGGGGGCGGACTAATGAAAAACTGTTTTTT.

The rearrangement uses TRBV25-1 and TRBJ2-1; tentatively, D is TRBD2 (5 bases). The CDR3 is 14 residues long. V lost 5 bases to trimming and J lost 3 bases, with 11 bases between them. From germline, CDR1 is MGHDK and CDR2 SYGVNS. CDR3 bases: TGTGCCAGCAGTTCGGCCGGGGACTACAATGAGCAGTTCTTC. It encodes CASSSAGDYNEQFF.

The rearrangement joins TRBV11-1 to TRBJ2-7, with D unresolved. In germline, CDR1 is SGHAT, CDR2 FQDESV (reference sequence). The V gene lost 3 bases and the J gene lost 2 bases, with 11 bases spanning the gap. The CDR3 totals 14 residues. The CDR3 DNA is TGTGCCAGCAGCTTTTTGACCGGTACCTACGAGCAGTACTTC. Protein: CASSFLTGTYEQYF. The complete variable domain, with remaining parts taken from reference TRBV11-1 and TRBJ2-7, reads EAEVAQSPRYKITEKSQAVAFWCDPISGHATLYWYRQILGQGPELLVQFQDESVVDDSQLPKDRFSAERLKGVDSTLKIQPAELGDSAMYLCASSFLTGTYEQYFGPGTRLTVT.

The count of this clone is one. This chain connects TRBV7-8 to TRBJ2-2, with 9 bases aligning to TRBD2. The CDR3 has 16 residues. V lost 5 bases and J lost 6; bases outside the gene matches: 10. Germline CDR1 SGHVS, CDR2 FQNEAQ. CDR3 sequence reads: CASSLTPGLAAGELFF. In DNA form, the CDR3 reads TGTGCCAGCAGCCTAACCCCGGGACTAGCCGCCGGGGAGCTGTTTTTT. Based on the CDR3 plus reference TRBV7-8 and TRBJ2-2, the full variable domain is GAGVSQSPRYKVAKRGQDVALRCDPISGHVSLFWYQQALGQGPEFLTYFQNEAQLDKSGLPSDRFFAERPEGSVSTLKIQRTQQEDSAVYLCASSLTPGLAAGELFFGEGSRLTVL.

The V and J genes are TRBV11-3 and TRBJ2-1, with D tentatively TRBD2 (5 bases). Germline V CDR1 and CDR2: SGHNT, YENEEA. CDR3 length: 13 amino acids. V gave up 4 bases and J gave up 7 bases, with 11 bases separating them. The CDR3 DNA sequence: TGTGCCAGCAGCTCCCCGACGGGGAATGAGCAGTTCTTC. This gives the protein CASSSPTGNEQFF.

This clone has a handful of counts. The rearrangement joins TRBV7-9 to TRBJ1-2, with TRBD1 matching 7 bases. Germline CDR1 is SEHNR and CDR2 is FQNEAQ (reference sequence). This CDR3 contains 16 residues. Trimming at V came to 5 bases and at J to 4 bases, leaving 13 bases not matched to a gene. In DNA, the CDR3 is TGTGCCAGCAGCGGCCGGGGACAGCAAAGAATCTATGGCTACACCTTC. Translation gives CASSGRGQQRIYGYTF.

The chain links TRBV19 to TRBJ1-5; no reliable D call. The CDR3 runs to 14 residues. Per the germline V gene, CDR1 is LNHDA and CDR2 is SQIVND (reference sequence). V lost 4 bases and J lost 2, with 9 bases in between. For the CDR3, the DNA is TGTGCCAGTAGTACCACCGCGGGCAATCAGCCCCAGCATTTT. Translating it yields CASSTTAGNQPQHF.

This rearrangement joins TRBV11-1 to TRBJ2-3; 16 positions agree with TRBD2. Germline lookup yields CDR1 SGHAT and CDR2 FQDESV (reference sequence). CDR3 size: 18 residues. Trimming removed 5 bases from V and 2 bases from J; junction bases left unmatched: 7. The CDR3 spells CASSGSGTSGRATDTQYF. The DNA of the CDR3 is TGTGCCAGCAGCGGGAGCGGGACTAGCGGGAGGGCCACAGATACGCAGTATTTT.

This sequence joins TRBV6-5 and TRBJ2-7, with 7 bases matching TRBD1. V gave up 11 bases and J gave up 4 bases; unmatched junction bases: 8. This CDR3 contains 12 residues. Germline loops: CDR1 MNHEY, CDR2 SVGAGI. The CDR3 sequence: CASTGTAYEQYF. The CDR3, as DNA: TGTGCCTCTACCGGGACAGCTTACGAGCAGTACTTC.

J is TRBJ2-7 and V is TRBV5-6; D is unclear. The CDR3 consists of 16 residues. Trimming stripped 0 bases from V and 7 bases from J, with 20 bases between. The germline V gene encodes CDR1 SGHDT and CDR2 YYEEEE. CDR3 DNA: TGTGCCAGCAGCTTGGAGGCTGCGTTAGGGCCCCGAGAGCAGTACTTC. It codes for CASSLEAALGPREQYF.

This chain links TRBV6-5 with TRBJ2-3; 7 bases line up with TRBD2. This CDR3 is 14 amino acids long. Germline loops: CDR1 MNHEY, CDR2 SVGAGI. V was clipped by 4 bases and J by 6 bases; unmatched bases: 7. CDR3 amino acids: CASSLSGARDTQYF. For the CDR3, the DNA is TGTGCCAGCAGTTTGAGCGGGGCCAGGGATACGCAGTATTTT.

The chain links TRBV6-6 to TRBJ1-4; the match to TRBD1 covers 8 bases. With 5 bases clipped from V and 3 bases from J, the junction kept 2 bases outside the gene matches. The CDR3 is made up of 14 amino acids. Germline V CDR1 and CDR2: MNHNY, SVGAGI (reference sequence). The CDR3 reads CASSNRGANEKLFF. CDR3 DNA sequence: TGTGCCAGCAGTAACAGGGGGGCTAATGAAAAACTGTTTTTT.

The chain is built from TRBV28 and TRBJ2-3; 8 bases are shared with TRBD2. Germline-derived CDR1 and CDR2 are MDHEN and SYDVKM. The CDR3 is made up of 18 amino acids. V gave up 3 bases and J gave up 3 bases; unmatched junction bases: 14. In DNA, the CDR3 is TGTGCCAGCAGTTTTGATCCGAGGAATAAGCGGGAGACAGATACGCAGTATTTT. Translation gives CASSFDPRNKRETDTQYF.

This clone occurred once. This chain uses TRBV7-8 with TRBJ2-5; 8 bases line up with TRBD1. The ends lost 5 bases at V and 1 base at J; junction bases unmatched: 9. The CDR3 sequence is 16 residues long. The germline V gene has CDR1 SGHVS and CDR2 FQNEAQ. The CDR3 DNA sequence: TGTGCCAGCAGCGCGCGACAGGGGACCCTCCAAGAGACCCAGTACTTC. Translation: CASSARQGTLQETQYF.

V gene TRBV28 combines with J gene TRBJ2-7; 10 nucleotides match TRBD1. The length of the CDR3 is 14 residues. Trimming took 5 bases from V and 2 from J; bases not matched to a gene: 3. Germline V gene sequence: CDR1 MDHEN, CDR2 SYDVKM. The CDR3 bases are TGTGCCAGCAGTCCCGGGACAGGGGCCTACGAGCAGTACTTC. It is translated as CASSPGTGAYEQYF.

The rearrangement joins TRBV5-5 to TRBJ2-1, with TRBD1 matching over 9 bases. The CDR3 length is 14 residues. V gave up 4 bases and J gave up 4 bases; unmatched junction bases: 3. Germline CDR1 reads SGHKS; CDR2 reads YYEKEE (reference sequence). CDR3 residues: CASSGDREYNEQFF. As DNA, the CDR3 is TGTGCCAGCAGCGGGGACAGGGAGTACAATGAGCAGTTCTTC. Variable domain in full (rest from reference TRBV5-5 and TRBJ2-1): DAGVTQSPTHLIKTRGQQVTLRCSPISGHKSVSWYQQVLGQGPQFIFQYYEKEERGRGNFPDRFSARQFPNYSSELNVNALLLGDSALYLCASSGDREYNEQFFGPGTRLTVL.

The CDR3 DNA is TGTGCCAGCAGCAGACGGACAGGGGAACGGGAGACCCAGTACTTC. It encodes CASSRRTGERETQYF. This chain uses TRBV7-8 with TRBJ2-5; 9 nucleotides agree with TRBD1. The CDR3 extends over 15 amino acids. V was pared by 5 bases and J by 5 bases, with 9 bases of the junction left unmatched. Germline V gene lookup returns CDR1 SGHVS and CDR2 FQNEAQ.

This clone was counted between two and nine times. The chain uses TRBV19 and TRBJ2-1; D might be TRBD2 (6 bases). CDR3 length: 16 residues. Per the germline V gene, CDR1 is LNHDA and CDR2 is SQIVND (reference sequence). The V end lost 6 bases, the J end lost 0 bases, and 15 bases lay between the germline ends. The CDR3 sequence: CASRKGGPSSYNEQFF. The CDR3 nucleotides read TGTGCCAGTAGGAAGGGAGGCCCAAGCTCCTACAATGAGCAGTTCTTC.

J is TRBJ2-1 and V is TRBV4-1; 12 nucleotides line up with TRBD2. Germline V lookup: CDR1 MGHRA, CDR2 YSYEKL. The CDR3 sequence is 15 residues long. With V trimmed by 4 bases and J by 6 bases, 4 bases remained unmatched. In nucleotides, the CDR3 is TGCGCCAGCAGCCCTTGGACTAGCGGGGCCAATGAGCAGTTCTTC. This encodes CASSPWTSGANEQFF.

The chain carries TRBV6-5 and TRBJ1-1, with 7 bases aligning to TRBD1. V lost 5 bases to trimming and J lost 4 bases; unmatched junction nucleotides: 10. The V gene's germline CDR1 is MNHEY and CDR2 SVGAGI. The CDR3 loop spans 15 amino acids. CDR3 DNA sequence: TGTGCCAGCAGTAGGTCGGGGCAGGGGGGCACTGAAGCTTTCTTT. This sequence encodes CASSRSGQGGTEAFF.

This clone was seen once. The rearrangement links TRBV28 to TRBJ2-1; 10 positions agree with TRBD1. The germline CDR1 and CDR2 sequences are MDHEN and SYDVKM. With V trimmed by 4 bases and J by 1 base, 16 bases remained unmatched. CDR3 length equals 20 residues. The chain's CDR3 is CASSSVRDRGPGGSYNEQFF. Written as DNA, the CDR3 is TGTGCCAGCAGTTCGGTCCGGGACAGGGGCCCTGGAGGGTCCTACAATGAGCAGTTCTTC.

The chain is built from TRBV6-1 and TRBJ2-7; the D gene is possibly TRBD2 (5 bases). The CDR3 spans 16 residues. With 2 bases removed from V and 2 bases from J, the gap between germline ends came to 16 bases. Germline V gene sequence: CDR1 MNHNS, CDR2 SASEGT. In nucleotides, the CDR3 is TGTGCCAGCAGTGAATATGCAAGCGGCTACACCTACGAGCAGTACTTC. Its translation: CASSEYASGYTYEQYF.

This clone has only one observation. The V gene is TRBV27, the J gene TRBJ2-2; D unresolved. Per the germline V gene, CDR1 is MNHEY and CDR2 is SMNVEV (reference sequence). The V and J ends lost 5 bases and 5 bases respectively, with 12 bases between them. The CDR3 runs 14 residues. CDR3 loop: CASSTNLGTGELFF. CDR3 sequence (DNA): TGTGCCAGCAGTACGAACCTAGGGACCGGGGAGCTGTTTTTT.